The rows below give T cell receptor beta chains drawn from one sample of a study of control samples from healthy donors and cancer patients. Measured with immunoSEQ multiplex PCR; TCRdb has only the in-frame clones, and not every one. The sample consists of under 85,000 clones, 94% of them appearing once. The material sequenced was blood. These receptor sequences come from a woman in her 40s in good health. Both conserved end residues are part of each CDR3. A D gene is named only where the DNA matches it firmly. Clone sizes are given selectively: once, few, many, or a class where the clone is expanded.

d_gene	abundance	v_gene	len	j_gene	CDR3aa	CDR3nt
.	once	TRBV27	16	TRBJ1-4	CASSLRGDASNEKLFF	TGTGCCAGCAGTTTAAGGGGCGACGCATCTAATGAAAAACTGTTTTTT
TRBD1	.	TRBV28	14	TRBJ2-3	CASSRDRGTDTQYF	TGTGCCAGCAGCCGGGACAGAGGCACAGATACGCAGTATTTT
.	once	TRBV7-2	15	TRBJ2-3	CASSQKLTGTDTQYF	TGTGCCAGCAGCCAAAAGCTTACAGGAACAGATACGCAGTATTTT
.	.	TRBV11-2	16	TRBJ1-5	CASSLDWAGSNQPQHF	TGTGCCAGCAGCTTAGACTGGGCGGGTAGTAATCAGCCCCAGCATTTT
.	.	TRBV2	14	TRBJ2-1	CASSEVPDGKGQFF	TGTGCCAGCAGTGAAGTACCAGACGGCAAGGGGCAGTTCTTC
TRBD2	.	TRBV9	14	TRBJ2-1	CASSRTSDGNEQFF	TGTGCCAGCAGCCGGACTAGCGACGGCAATGAGCAGTTCTTC
TRBD1	once	TRBV2	13	TRBJ1-3	CASRGISGNTIYF	TGTGCGAGCAGGGGGATATCTGGAAACACCATATATTTT
.	few	TRBV19	16	TRBJ1-3	CASSRTATDSGNTIYF	TGTGCCAGTAGCCGGACAGCTACGGACTCTGGAAACACCATATATTTT
TRBD1	.	TRBV6-5	15	TRBJ1-2	CASSSRIQGPGGYTF	TGTGCCAGCAGTAGCCGGATACAGGGGCCAGGGGGCTACACCTTC
TRBD1	.	TRBV4-2	15	TRBJ1-1	CASSQFITGGTEAFF	TGTGCCAGCAGCCAATTTATTACAGGGGGCACTGAAGCTTTCTTT
.	.	TRBV28	17	TRBJ1-3	CASTAFSGQGSGNTIYF	TGTGCCAGCACGGCATTTTCGGGGCAAGGCTCTGGAAACACCATATATTTT
.	.	TRBV11-2	14	TRBJ2-7	CASSLGSSAFEQYF	TGTGCCAGCAGCTTAGGGTCCTCTGCGTTCGAGCAGTACTTC
.	.	TRBV4-2	14	TRBJ1-2	CASSQEYGGSGYTF	TGTGCCAGCAGCCAGGAATACGGGGGCTCTGGCTACACCTTC
.	.	TRBV4-2	15	TRBJ2-1	CASSQSLTALGKQFF	TGTGCCAGCAGCCAATCCCTCACCGCATTGGGGAAGCAGTTCTTC
TRBD2	.	TRBV7-2	16	TRBJ2-1	CASSLAGLADYNEQFF	TGTGCCAGCAGCTTAGCCGGGCTAGCGGACTACAATGAGCAGTTCTTC
.	.	TRBV6-7	15	TRBJ2-7	CASSYRTEIFYEQYF	TGTGCCAGCAGTTACCGAACCGAAATCTTCTACGAGCAGTACTTC
TRBD2	.	TRBV4-2	18	TRBJ2-1	CASSQDGGGSSSYNEQFF	TGTGCCAGCAGCCAAGACGGGGGGGGTAGTTCCTCCTACAATGAGCAGTTCTTC
TRBD2	.	TRBV27	14	TRBJ2-7	CASSFNSGSREQYF	TGTGCCAGCAGTTTTAATAGCGGGTCCCGGGAGCAGTACTTC
.	.	TRBV4-1	13	TRBJ2-3	CASSQVLGDTQYF	TGCGCCAGCAGCCAAGTACTAGGAGATACGCAGTATTTT
.	.	TRBV7-7	17	TRBJ2-6	CASSLLPRGDGANVLTF	TGTGCTAGCAGCTTATTACCGAGGGGTGATGGGGCCAACGTCCTGACTTTC
TRBD2	.	TRBV28	17	TRBJ2-1	CASSFSGGSLSYNEQFF	TGTGCCAGCAGCTTTAGCGGGGGGTCTCTCTCCTACAATGAGCAGTTCTTC
TRBD1	.	TRBV28	16	TRBJ2-1	CASSRWGTGWDNEQFF	TGTGCCAGCAGTCGATGGGGGACAGGCTGGGACAATGAGCAGTTCTTC
.	.	TRBV7-3	13	TRBJ2-2	CASSLSQRGELFF	TGTGCCAGCAGCTTATCCCAGAGGGGGGAGCTGTTTTTT
.	.	TRBV5-1	14	TRBJ2-2	CASSLAELTGELFF	TGCGCCAGCAGCTTGGCCGAACTTACCGGGGAGCTGTTTTTT
.	few	TRBV19	14	TRBJ2-1	CASSMGGVYNEQFF	TGTGCCAGTAGTATGGGCGGGGTCTACAATGAGCAGTTCTTC
TRBD1	.	TRBV27	13	TRBJ2-7	CASAGTGTYEQYF	TGTGCCAGTGCCGGGACAGGGACCTACGAGCAGTACTTC
.	.	TRBV19	14	TRBJ1-6	CATKGGVNNSPLHF	TGTGCCACTAAAGGCGGCGTCAATAATTCACCCCTCCACTTT
.	once	TRBV6-5	14	TRBJ1-1	CASVKGTGNTEAFF	TGTGCCAGCGTAAAGGGTACGGGGAACACTGAAGCTTTCTTT
.	.	TRBV27	15	TRBJ2-4	CASSLGGGRYNIQYF	TGTGCCAGCAGTTTAGGGGGGGGCAGGTACAACATTCAGTACTTC
.	.	TRBV3-1/TRBV3-2	14	TRBJ1-1	CASSLVGGNTEAFF	TGTGCCAGCAGCCTCGTGGGAGGGAACACTGAAGCTTTCTTT
TRBD1	.	TRBV28	14	TRBJ2-5	CASSLGQGRETQYF	TGTGCCAGCAGTCTGGGACAGGGAAGAGAGACCCAGTACTTC
TRBD1	.	TRBV30	15	TRBJ2-7	CAWSVTGGVFYEQYF	TGTGCCTGGAGTGTGACAGGGGGTGTCTTCTACGAGCAGTACTTC
.	.	TRBV9	18	TRBJ1-3	CASSVASQDDFSGNTIYF	TGTGCCAGCAGCGTAGCTAGCCAGGACGACTTCTCTGGAAACACCATATATTTT
.	.	TRBV19	15	TRBJ1-5	CASSVRRDTAQPQHF	TGTGCCAGTAGTGTTCGAAGGGACACGGCTCAGCCCCAGCATTTT
.	once	TRBV10-3	14	TRBJ1-1	CAITKTLENTEAFF	TGTGCCATCACCAAGACTCTTGAGAACACTGAAGCTTTCTTT
.	.	TRBV6-4	15	TRBJ1-6	CASSDPADSNSPLHF	TGTGCCAGCAGTGACCCGGCAGACAGCAATTCACCCCTCCACTTT
.	.	TRBV19	12	TRBJ1-5	CASSKEDQPQHF	TGTGCCAGTAGTAAAGAGGATCAGCCCCAGCATTTT
.	.	TRBV12-3/TRBV12-4	13	TRBJ1-1	CASTLTVGTEAFF	TGTGCCAGCACCTTAACGGTGGGCACTGAAGCTTTCTTT
.	.	TRBV6-4	15	TRBJ1-2	CASSDSRRANYGYTF	TGTGCCAGCAGTGACTCGAGAAGGGCTAACTATGGCTACACCTTC
.	.	TRBV28	12	TRBJ1-2	CASSLYHYGYTF	TGTGCCAGCAGTTTATACCATTATGGCTACACCTTC
TRBD2	.	TRBV7-7	15	TRBJ2-3	CASSPGLGGADTQYF	TGTGCTAGCAGCCCGGGACTAGGGGGGGCAGATACGCAGTATTTT
.	.	TRBV11-3	17	TRBJ2-2	CASSLEVRGRNTGELFF	TGTGCCAGCAGCTTAGAGGTGAGGGGCAGGAACACCGGGGAGCTGTTTTTT
TRBD1	.	TRBV16	15	TRBJ1-5	CASSHYSRDRVPQHF	TGTGCCAGCAGCCACTATTCCCGGGACAGGGTACCCCAGCATTTT
TRBD2	.	TRBV11-2	16	TRBJ2-2	CASKASGVLNTGELFF	TGTGCCAGCAAGGCTAGCGGGGTGCTAAACACCGGGGAGCTGTTTTTT
TRBD1	.	TRBV7-8	12	TRBJ2-1	CASSLGGQVQFF	TGTGCCAGCAGCTTAGGGGGACAGGTCCAGTTCTTC
TRBD1	.	TRBV5-8	15	TRBJ1-5	CASSLGQLSNQPQHF	TGTGCCAGCAGCCTGGGACAGTTAAGCAATCAGCCCCAGCATTTT
.	.	TRBV7-8	16	TRBJ1-5	CASSLGRGTPAQPQHF	TGTGCCAGCAGCTTAGGCAGGGGAACGCCGGCCCAGCCCCAGCATTTT
.	few	TRBV20-1	15	TRBJ1-6	CSASAGMGGNSPLHF	TGCAGTGCTAGTGCCGGGATGGGGGGAAATTCACCCCTCCACTTT
TRBD1	.	TRBV15	14	TRBJ1-2	CATSVTQGAYGYTF	TGTGCCACCAGCGTTACCCAGGGGGCCTATGGCTACACCTTC
.	.	TRBV10-2	15	TRBJ2-6	CASSGKGSGANVLTF	TGCGCCAGCAGTGGAAAAGGCTCTGGGGCCAACGTCCTGACTTTC
TRBD1	.	TRBV6-4	15	TRBJ2-3	CASRKTGGATDTQYF	TGTGCCAGCAGGAAGACAGGGGGCGCGACAGATACGCAGTATTTT
.	.	TRBV7-2	15	TRBJ1-6	CASSIHQWIHSPLHF	TGTGCCAGCAGCATCCACCAGTGGATCCATTCACCCCTCCACTTT
TRBD2	.	TRBV27	18	TRBJ2-5	CASSLSLLAGAREETQYF	TGTGCCAGCAGTTTATCCCTTTTGGCGGGAGCCCGCGAGGAGACCCAGTACTTC
.	.	TRBV30	14	TRBJ1-5	CAWGQSALNQPQHF	TGTGCCTGGGGACAGTCCGCCCTCAATCAGCCCCAGCATTTT
.	.	TRBV11-3	17	TRBJ2-2	CASSLDLNSPNTGELFF	TGTGCCAGCAGCTTAGATTTAAACAGTCCGAACACCGGGGAGCTGTTTTTT
.	.	TRBV7-9	13	TRBJ1-2	CASSPGQKYGYTF	TGTGCCAGCAGCCCAGGACAGAAGTATGGCTACACCTTC
.	.	TRBV19	13	TRBJ1-4	CATSFALDEKLFF	TGTGCCACTAGTTTCGCTTTGGATGAAAAACTGTTTTTT
.	.	TRBV10-3	14	TRBJ1-1	CAIWAGAMNTEAFF	TGTGCCATCTGGGCAGGGGCTATGAACACTGAAGCTTTCTTT
TRBD1	.	TRBV5-4	16	TRBJ1-4	CASSLDAGGIGEKLFF	TGTGCCAGCAGCTTGGATGCAGGGGGCATAGGAGAAAAACTGTTTTTT
TRBD1	.	TRBV11-1	15	TRBJ1-6	CASSEPDRGATTLHF	TGTGCCAGCAGCGAGCCAGACAGGGGGGCTACGACCCTCCACTTT